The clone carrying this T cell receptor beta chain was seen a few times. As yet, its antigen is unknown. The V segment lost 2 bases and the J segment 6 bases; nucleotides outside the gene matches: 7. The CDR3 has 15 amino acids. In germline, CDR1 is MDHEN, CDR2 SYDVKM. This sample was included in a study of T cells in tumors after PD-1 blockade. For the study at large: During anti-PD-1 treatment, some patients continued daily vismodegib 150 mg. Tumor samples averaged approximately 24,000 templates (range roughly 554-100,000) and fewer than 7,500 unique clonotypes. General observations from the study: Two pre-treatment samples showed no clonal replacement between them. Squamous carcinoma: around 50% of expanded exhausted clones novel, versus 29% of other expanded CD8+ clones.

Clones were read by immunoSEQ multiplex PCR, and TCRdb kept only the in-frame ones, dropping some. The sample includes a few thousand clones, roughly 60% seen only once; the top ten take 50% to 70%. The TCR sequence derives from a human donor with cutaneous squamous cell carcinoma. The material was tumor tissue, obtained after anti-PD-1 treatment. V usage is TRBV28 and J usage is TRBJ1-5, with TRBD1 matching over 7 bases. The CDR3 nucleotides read TGTGCCAGCAGTTTACCCGACAGGGTCGGTCAGCCCCAGCATTTT. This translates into CASSLPDRVGQPQHF.